This TCR beta chain was identified during a study of blood T cell repertoires in COVID-19. The participants were between about 18 and 90 years old and came from about two dozen US areas. Trimming removed 0 bases at V and 3 bases at J, with 9 bases between. The CDR3 is made up of 15 amino acids. Germline CDR1 SGHRS, CDR2 YFSETQ. Method: immunoSEQ multiplex PCR; TCRdb's copy keeps in-frame clones and lacks some. In the table there are just over 350,000 clones, more than 85% of which are singletons. This TCR derives from a woman in her thirties who had recovered from COVID-19. V usage is TRBV5-1 and J usage is TRBJ1-4; D gene ambiguous. The sequenced sample consisted of PBMCs or T cells enriched from blood (not recorded which). In nucleotides, the CDR3 is TGCGCCAGCAGCTTGGGTGTGTCGGCTAATGAAAAACTGTTTTTT. As protein: CASSLGVSANEKLFF.